These 20 T cell receptor beta chains originate from one sample sequenced in a study of T cell responses to AZD1222 COVID-19 vaccine. Data came from immunoSEQ multiplex PCR; TCRdb stores just in-frame clones and leaves some out. The sample has over 100,000 clones; 86% are singletons. Material: peripheral blood, obtained on day 0 of AZD1222 vaccination. The source of these receptors is an adult in good health.

The genes are TRBV30 and TRBJ1-4, with TRBD1 matching over 8 bases. The CDR3 is made up of 15 amino acids. Per the germline V gene, CDR1 is GTSNPN and CDR2 is SVGIG (reference sequence). The V gene end was trimmed by 3 bases and the J gene end by 0 bases; junction bases not matched to a gene: 3. The CDR3 here is CAWRGTGATNEKLFF. In nucleotides, the CDR3 is TGTGCCTGGAGGGGGACAGGAGCAACTAATGAAAAACTGTTTTTT. The complete variable domain, with remaining parts taken from reference TRBV30 and TRBJ1-4, reads SQTIHQWPATLVQPVGSPLSLECTVEGTSNPNLYWYRQAAGRGLQLLFYSVGIGQISSEVPQNLSASRPQDRQFILSSKKLLLSDSGFYLCAWRGTGATNEKLFFGSGTQLSVL.

The rearrangement uses TRBV6-2 or TRBV6-3 and TRBJ2-2; D might be TRBD2 (6 bases). In germline, CDR1 is MNHEY, CDR2 SVGEGT. CDR3 length: 18 amino acids. Trimming shortened V by 2 bases and J by 2 bases, and 18 bases separated the two germline ends. The CDR3 protein is CASSYEEGLIVNTGELFF. Here the CDR3 DNA reads TGTGCCAGCAGTTACGAGGAGGGGTTGATTGTAAACACCGGGGAGCTGTTTTTT.

V gene TRBV29-1 combines with J gene TRBJ2-3; the match to TRBD1 covers 8 bases. Losses at the gene ends were 6 bases for V and 2 bases for J; bases not matched to a gene: 4. The CDR3 spans 13 residues. Germline-derived CDR1 and CDR2 are SQVTM and ANQGSEA. The CDR3 DNA reads TGCAGCGTAGGGACAGGCTTCACAGATACGCAGTATTTT. Translating gives CSVGTGFTDTQYF.

The genes are TRBV7-3 and TRBJ2-1; no firm D call. This CDR3 contains 15 residues. Trimming left V 5 bases short and J 3 bases short, with 14 bases between. The germline V gene has CDR1 SGHTA and CDR2 FQGTGA. As DNA, the CDR3 is TGTGCCAGCAGCCAACAAGCAGGTCTCTACAATGAGCAGTTCTTC. Translated: CASSQQAGLYNEQFF.

The chain uses TRBV6-2 or TRBV6-3 and TRBJ2-1, with TRBD1 matching over 7 bases. CDR3 length equals 15 residues. Trimming took 4 bases from V and 8 from J; bases not matched to a gene: 11. Germline assignment: CDR1 MNHEY and CDR2 SVGEGT. Written as DNA, the CDR3 is TGTGCCAGCAGTTTGTGGGGACAGCTTCGGGATGAGCAGTTCTTC. Protein product: CASSLWGQLRDEQFF.

This clone showed up just a few times. V gene TRBV24-1 combines with J gene TRBJ1-1; 7 bases are a match to TRBD1. CDR3 length: 13 amino acids. Germline values: CDR1 KGHDR, CDR2 SFDVKD. V was clipped by 2 bases and J by 6 bases; unmatched bases: 2. This CDR3 is CATSDSDRAEAFF. DNA of the CDR3: TGTGCCACCAGTGATTCCGACAGGGCTGAAGCTTTCTTT.

This clone was detected only a few times. This sequence joins TRBV6-5 and TRBJ2-3; tentatively, D is TRBD1 (6 bases). V lost 4 bases and J 1 base, leaving 15 bases between the germline ends. This CDR3 contains 16 residues. CDR1 and CDR2 (germline): MNHEY, SVGAGI. This CDR3 is CASSWGRDWGTDTQYF. DNA for the CDR3: TGTGCCAGCAGTTGGGGGCGAGATTGGGGCACAGATACGCAGTATTTT.

V and J are TRBV10-3 and TRBJ1-4, with D possibly being TRBD1 (5 bases). The CDR3 sequence is 18 residues long. The germline V gene encodes CDR1 ENHRY and CDR2 SYGVKD. V lost 3 bases to trimming and J lost 15 bases, with 32 bases between them. The DNA of the CDR3 is TGTGCCATCAGTGATCATCCACCGGGTCGGGACGGGAATGAAAAGGTGTTTTTT. Translated: CAISDHPPGRDGNEKVFF.

J is TRBJ1-5 and V is TRBV5-6; D remains ambiguous. The germline CDR1 and CDR2 sequences are SGHDT and YYEEEE. The CDR3 runs to 15 residues. Trimming removed 2 bases at V and 0 bases at J, with 9 bases between. The CDR3 DNA sequence: TGTGCCAGCAGCTTAGGAGCGTATAGCAATCAGCCCCAGCATTTT. Translation: CASSLGAYSNQPQHF.

The chain has TRBV18 and TRBJ2-5; weak D call: TRBD2 (7 bases). Trimming took 2 bases from V and 5 from J, leaving 15 bases between them. This CDR3 is 15 amino acids long. Looked up from germline, CDR1 is KGHSH and CDR2 is LQKENI. CDR3 nucleotide sequence: TGTGCCAGCTCACCATGGGGGGGCCCAGAGGAGACCCAGTACTTC. It is translated as CASSPWGGPEETQYF.

This chain connects TRBV5-1 to TRBJ1-2; 9 bases map to TRBD1. The CDR3 covers 17 residues. Germline V gene data show CDR1 as SGHRS and CDR2 as YFSETQ. With V trimmed by 4 bases and J by 8 bases, 18 bases remained unmatched. The chain's CDR3 is CASSLPPGTGTIGGYTF. CDR3 in DNA: TGCGCCAGCAGCCTCCCGCCCGGGACAGGGACTATCGGCGGCTACACCTTC.

The CDR3 coding sequence is TGTGCCAGCAGAAGCGGACAGTCCAGCACAGATACGCAGTATTTT. This encodes CASRSGQSSTDTQYF. The J gene is TRBJ2-3, the V gene TRBV13, with TRBD1 as a possible D gene (6 bases). Between the trimmed V and J ends, which lost 6 bases and 0 bases, there was a span of 13 bases. Germline values: CDR1 PRHDT, CDR2 FYEKMQ (reference sequence). This CDR3 spans 15 amino acids.

The V and J genes are TRBV5-1 and TRBJ2-3; D remains unclear. Germline V gene data show CDR1 as SGHRS and CDR2 as YFSETQ. V was cut by 5 bases and J by 2 bases, with 6 bases left in between. This CDR3 has 12 amino acids. The CDR3 is CASSIITDTQYF. Here the CDR3 DNA reads TGCGCCAGCAGTATCATCACAGATACGCAGTATTTT.

The chain carries TRBV4-3 and TRBJ1-2, with no clear D. The V gene lost 0 bases and the J gene lost 8 bases, with 10 bases spanning the gap. Germline V gene sequence: CDR1 LGHNA, CDR2 YSLEER. The CDR3 totals 13 residues. The CDR3 here is CASSQETVGGYTF. CDR3 nucleotides: TGCGCCAGCAGCCAAGAAACGGTCGGGGGCTACACCTTC.

The chain has TRBV2 and TRBJ1-1, with TRBD1 as a possible D gene (5 bases). The V and J ends lost 7 bases and 0 bases respectively, with 12 bases between them. Germline CDR1 is SNHLY and CDR2 is FYNNEI. CDR3 size: 14 residues. CDR3 in DNA: TGTGCCAGCACCAGACAGATTGTGAACACTGAAGCTTTCTTT. The encoded protein is CASTRQIVNTEAFF.

The chain is built from TRBV6-5 and TRBJ2-6, with TRBD1 matching over 7 bases. Unmatched junction bases numbered 3, after V lost 5 bases and J lost 2 bases. The CDR3 spans 15 residues. Germline CDR1 is MNHEY and CDR2 is SVGAGI. In DNA, the CDR3 is TGTGCCAGCAGTAGACAGGGTACTGGGGCCAACGTCCTGACTTTC. Encoded protein: CASSRQGTGANVLTF.

The CDR3 DNA reads as TGTGCCAGCAGCCCGACAGCCAACACTGAAGCTTTCTTT. Protein sequence: CASSPTANTEAFF. V gene TRBV3-1 (or the pseudogene TRBV3-2) combines with J gene TRBJ1-1; tentative D call: TRBD1 (5 bases). CDR3 length: 13 amino acids. Germline V gene lookup returns CDR1 LGHDT and CDR2 YNNKEL (reference sequence). V was cut by 4 bases and J by 2 bases, with 8 bases left in between.

The gene calls are TRBV18 and TRBJ1-3; tentatively, D is TRBD1 (5 bases). Germline assignment: CDR1 KGHSH and CDR2 LQKENI. Trimming removed 3 bases from V and 2 bases from J, with 14 bases in between. This CDR3 has 16 amino acids. As DNA, the CDR3 is TGTGCCAGCTCACCGGGTTTGAGAGGGGCTGGAAACACCATATATTTT. Residues: CASSPGLRGAGNTIYF.

This clone appeared a single time. Within the sample, other DNA sequences also encode this same CDR3. For the CDR3, the DNA is TGTGCCAGCAGCTCTCAGGGGGCGAACACTGAAGCTTTCTTT. This codes for CASSSQGANTEAFF. The J gene is TRBJ1-1, the V gene TRBV7-2; 8 nucleotides line up with TRBD1. This CDR3 is built from 14 residues. CDR1 is SGHTA, CDR2 FQGNSA, per germline. J was trimmed by 1 base and V by 4 bases; bases with no gene match: 2.

The chain uses TRBV21-1 and TRBJ1-2; TRBD1, as called in the table, went unchecked against the DNA. TRBV21-1 is a recognized pseudogene. This CDR3 region has 16 residues. CDR3 region: CASSNPTTGPNYGYTF. The CDR3 DNA follows: TGTGCCAGCAGCAATCCAACAACAGGGCCGAACTATGGCTACACCTTC.